One sample yielded the 13 T cell receptor beta chains listed below, sequenced in a study of CD8 T cells in ankylosing spondylitis. One entry per CDR3 protein, called by TCRdb with MiXCR from the 5' RACE reads. This sample yields under 9,000 distinct CDR3 sequences, of which 8.2% are seen a single time; about 23% belongs to the top ten. The sample consisted of blood, either unsorted or a sorted T cell fraction (not recorded which). These receptors were collected from a male donor with ankylosing spondylitis or in good health (not recorded which).

Ten or more counts support this clonotype. The V call is TRBV9, the J call TRBJ2-1, with D perhaps assigned TRBD1 or TRBD2 (6 bases each). Germline CDR1 is SGDLS and CDR2 is YYNGEE. V was cut by 0 bases and J by 2 bases, with 15 bases left in between. There are 17 residues in the CDR3. The CDR3 spells CASSVDGRGTTYNEQFF. The CDR3 DNA follows: TGTGCCAGCAGCGTAGACGGACGCGGGACAACCTACAATGAGCAGTTCTTC.

This clonotype is classed as medium-sized. The V gene is TRBV9, the J gene TRBJ2-1; 13 bases match TRBD2. In germline, CDR1 is SGDLS, CDR2 YYNGEE. CDR3 size: 18 residues. V shed 3 bases and J 0 bases; nucleotides not matched to a gene: 6. CDR3 nucleotide sequence: TGTGCCAGCAGCGACCCGACTAGCGGGAGGAGCTCCTACAATGAGCAGTTCTTC. This sequence encodes CASSDPTSGRSSYNEQFF.

This clonotype was seen many times. The chain combines TRBV9 with TRBJ2-1; D call uncertain. Germline assignment: CDR1 SGDLS and CDR2 YYNGEE. CDR3 size: 11 residues. Trimming pared 4 bases from V and 8 bases from J, leaving 7 bases between. The CDR3: CASSPGHEQFF. The CDR3 nucleotides read TGTGCCAGCAGCCCGGGCCATGAGCAGTTCTTC.

The chain carries TRBV9 and TRBJ2-3; 7 nucleotides align to TRBD1. J gave up 0 bases and V 3 bases, and 7 bases lay outside the gene matches. This CDR3 is built from 16 residues. Germline lookup yields CDR1 SGDLS and CDR2 YYNGEE. The CDR3 DNA reads TGTGCCAGCAGCGCCTACCAGGGGGATAGCACAGATACGCAGTATTTT. This codes for CASSAYQGDSTDTQYF. Full variable domain (rest looked up from reference TRBV9 and TRBJ2-3): DSGVTQTPKHLITATGQRVTLRCSPRSGDLSVYWYQQSLDQGLQFLIQYYNGEERAKGNILERFSAQQFPDLHSELNLSSLELGDSALYFCASSAYQGDSTDTQYFGPGTRLTVL.

This clonotype showed up many times. The chain is built from TRBV9 and TRBJ2-2, with 8 positions matching TRBD1. This CDR3 comprises 15 residues. The germline gives CDR1 SGDLS, CDR2 YYNGEE. V shed 3 bases, J shed 5 bases, and the junction held 6 bases outside the gene matches. The CDR3 region has the DNA TGTGCCAGCAGCGCGACAGGGGCGGGTACCGGGGAGCTGTTTTTT. It specifies CASSATGAGTGELFF.

This clonotype was counted ten times or more. J is TRBJ2-3 and V is TRBV9, with 8 bases matching TRBD2. This CDR3 region has 16 residues. Germline CDR1 and CDR2: SGDLS and YYNGEE. V was pared by 3 bases and J by 0 bases, with 6 bases of the junction left unmatched. CDR3 protein: CASSGLAGKSTDTQYF. In nucleotides, the CDR3 is TGTGCCAGCAGCGGCTTAGCGGGGAAGAGCACAGATACGCAGTATTTT.

This clonotype was found many times. The chain recombines TRBV21-1 with TRBJ2-7; TRBD2, the D gene given by the table, was not confirmed from the DNA. TRBV21-1 is a recognized pseudogene. The CDR3 runs 17 residues. As DNA, the CDR3 is TGTGCCAGCAGCAGAAACTTGACTAGCGGGAGCTCCTACGAGCAGTACGTC. Protein: CASSRNLTSGSSYEQYV.

The chain uses TRBV9 and TRBJ2-6; D is unclear. CDR3 length: 17 amino acids. The ends were cut back, 0 bases at V and 0 bases at J, with 10 bases in the middle. Germline V gene data show CDR1 as SGDLS and CDR2 as YYNGEE. The CDR3 protein is CASSVALESSGANVLTF. The CDR3 region has the DNA TGTGCCAGCAGCGTAGCTTTAGAGAGCTCTGGGGCCAACGTCCTGACTTTC.

By share of the sample, this clonotype is medium-sized (0.01 to 0.1%). This chain links TRBV9 with TRBJ2-3; 11 bases align to TRBD2. The germline V gene encodes CDR1 SGDLS and CDR2 YYNGEE. Trimming cost V 0 bases and J 6 bases; bases outside gene matches: 3. The length of the CDR3 is 15 residues. The CDR3 nucleotides are TGTGCCAGCAGCGTAGTAGCGGGAGGGCCCGATACGCAGTATTTT. This sequence encodes CASSVVAGGPDTQYF.

This clonotype was counted a few times. The chain carries TRBV9 and TRBJ2-3; 12 nucleotides align to TRBD2. Germline V gene data show CDR1 as SGDLS and CDR2 as YYNGEE. With 3 bases clipped from V and 5 bases from J, the junction kept 7 bases outside the gene matches. The length of the CDR3 is 16 residues. Written as DNA, the CDR3 is TGTGCCAGCAGCGCCCCTAGCGGGAGGGCCTTAGATACGCAGTATTTT. Protein: CASSAPSGRALDTQYF.

A few counts support this clonotype. This rearrangement joins TRBV9 to TRBJ2-6; TRBD1 matches at 9 bases. The V gene's germline CDR1 is SGDLS and CDR2 YYNGEE. V shed 2 bases, J shed 2 bases, and the junction held 8 bases outside the gene matches. The CDR3 spans 18 residues. The CDR3 sequence: CASSVRTGDVAGANVLTF. CDR3 coding DNA: TGTGCCAGCAGCGTCCGGACAGGGGATGTGGCTGGGGCCAACGTCCTGACTTTC.

This clonotype counts as medium-sized (0.01 to 0.1%). The chain is built from TRBV9 and TRBJ1-4; 9 bases fit TRBD1. CDR1 SGDLS and CDR2 YYNGEE come from the germline V gene. Trimming at V came to 3 bases and at J to 6 bases, leaving 3 bases not matched to a gene. This CDR3 contains 14 residues. Written as DNA, the CDR3 is TGTGCCAGCAGCGGCACAGGGGGCGATGAAAAACTGTTTTTT. This encodes CASSGTGGDEKLFF.

This clonotype showed up many times. The chain has TRBV9 and TRBJ2-1; 7 nucleotides agree with TRBD1. In germline, CDR1 is SGDLS, CDR2 YYNGEE. The V segment lost 5 bases and the J segment 8 bases; nucleotides outside the gene matches: 10. The CDR3 loop spans 14 amino acids. The CDR3 protein is CASSPGGTVDEQFF. CDR3 coding DNA: TGTGCCAGCAGTCCAGGGGGAACTGTAGATGAGCAGTTCTTC. Complete variable domain (other parts from reference TRBV9 and TRBJ2-1): DSGVTQTPKHLITATGQRVTLRCSPRSGDLSVYWYQQSLDQGLQFLIQYYNGEERAKGNILERFSAQQFPDLHSELNLSSLELGDSALYFCASSPGGTVDEQFFGPGTRLTVL.